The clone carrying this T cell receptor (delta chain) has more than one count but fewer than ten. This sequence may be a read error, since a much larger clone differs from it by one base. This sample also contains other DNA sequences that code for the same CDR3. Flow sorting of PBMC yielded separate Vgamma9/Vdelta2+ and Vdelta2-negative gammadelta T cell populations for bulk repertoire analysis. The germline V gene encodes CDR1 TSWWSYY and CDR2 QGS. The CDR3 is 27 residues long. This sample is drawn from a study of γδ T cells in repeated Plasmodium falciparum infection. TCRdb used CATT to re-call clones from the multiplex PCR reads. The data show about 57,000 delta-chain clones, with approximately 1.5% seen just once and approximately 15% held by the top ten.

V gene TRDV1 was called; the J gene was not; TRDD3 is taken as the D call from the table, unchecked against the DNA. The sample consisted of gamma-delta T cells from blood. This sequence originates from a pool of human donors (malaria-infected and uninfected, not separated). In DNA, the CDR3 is TGTGCTCTTGGGGAAAACGATTCCTACCCGTTCTGGGGGATACCTCATGCCCTAGTCCCCGACACCGATAAACTCATCTTC. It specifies CALGENDSYPFWGIPHALVPDTDKLIF.